The 25 T cell receptor beta chains given below trace back to one sample, sequenced in a study of low-dose radiotherapy and immunotherapy resistance in tumors. Time point of the sample: after trial treatment. Treatment indicated: LDRT plus nivolumab, ipilimumab, low-dose cyclophosphamide and aspirin (RACIN trial). The authors ran about 21 PCR cycles to amplify TCRs with a constant-region primer and V-primer adapter. One entry per CDR3 protein, called by TCRdb with MiXCR from the reads. This sample carries some 53,000 distinct CDR3 sequences, approximately 33% of them seen once, and the ten largest clones take 7% to 10%. The sample was PBMCs, taken after low-dose radiotherapy plus immunotherapy. The source is a male donor with rectosigmoid adenocarcinoma.

There are many counts of this clonotype. CDR3 loop: CASVRRGSGNTIYF. CDR3 sequence (DNA): TGTGCCAGCGTTCGCAGGGGTTCTGGAAACACCATATATTTT. The V gene is TRBV28, the J gene TRBJ1-3; possible D gene TRBD1, 6 bases. Germline lookup yields CDR1 MDHEN and CDR2 SYDVKM. This CDR3 region has 14 residues. Trimming took 8 bases from V and 1 from J, leaving 12 bases between them.

V gene TRBV7-2 combines with J gene TRBJ2-5; 15 nucleotides align to TRBD2. After removal of 3 bases from V and 2 bases from J, the junction contained 4 bases not matched to a gene. The CDR3 is made up of 17 amino acids. CDR1 SGHTA and CDR2 FQGNSA come from the germline V gene. CDR3: CASSFGTSGRQQETQYF. The CDR3 DNA follows: TGTGCCAGCAGCTTCGGGACTAGCGGGAGGCAACAAGAGACCCAGTACTTC.

This clonotype was seen ten or more times. The gene calls are TRBV5-8 and TRBJ1-1; weak D call: TRBD1 (5 bases). This CDR3 has 15 amino acids. V lost 2 bases, J lost 1 base, and 12 bases lay in between. Germline-derived CDR1 and CDR2 are SGHTS and YDEGEE. The CDR3 DNA follows: TGTGCCAGCAGCTTACGACCTGACAGGAACACTGAAGCTTTCTTT. Translating gives CASSLRPDRNTEAFF.

The rearrangement joins TRBV27 to TRBJ2-1, with 9 positions matching TRBD2. Germline CDR1 and CDR2: MNHEY and SMNVEV (reference sequence). The trim removed 6 bases at V and 3 bases at J, leaving 6 bases unmatched. The CDR3 covers 15 residues. Here the CDR3 DNA reads TGTGCCAGCAGCTTAGCGGGAGAGGTCTACAATGAGCAGTTCTTC. It translates to CASSLAGEVYNEQFF.

This chain links TRBV29-1 with TRBJ2-3; 11 bases map to TRBD2. CDR3 length equals 15 residues. J was trimmed by 1 base and V by 3 bases; bases with no gene match: 3. Looked up from germline, CDR1 is SQVTM and CDR2 is ANQGSEA. CDR3 residues: CSVDGTSGGTDTQYF. The CDR3 coding sequence is TGCAGCGTTGACGGGACTAGCGGTGGCACAGATACGCAGTATTTT.

This clonotype was recorded once. The V and J genes are TRBV7-2 and TRBJ1-1, with 7 bases identical to TRBD1. CDR1 and CDR2 from the germline V gene are SGHTA and FQGNSA. The CDR3 runs to 14 residues. V lost 6 bases to trimming and J lost 0 bases; unmatched junction nucleotides: 4. DNA of the CDR3: TGTGCCAGCAGTGTGGGACAGCTGAACACTGAAGCTTTCTTT. Its protein is CASSVGQLNTEAFF. Looking up the rest from reference TRBV7-2 and TRBJ1-1 gives the full variable domain: GAGVSQSPSNKVTEKGKDVELRCDPISGHTALYWYRQSLGQGLEFLIYFQGNSAPDKSGLPSDRFSAERTGGSVSTLTIQRTQQEDSAVYLCASSVGQLNTEAFFGQGTRLTVV.

This clonotype came up many times. The chain has TRBV7-9 and TRBJ1-1; D remains unclear. V was trimmed by 1 base and J by 0 bases, leaving 6 bases between them. Germline V gene data show CDR1 as SEHNR and CDR2 as FQNEAQ (reference sequence). The CDR3 runs 14 residues. CDR3 amino acids: CASSLGRLNTEAFF. The CDR3 nucleotides are TGTGCCAGCAGCTTAGGACGTTTGAACACTGAAGCTTTCTTT.

This clonotype is judged medium-sized. This sequence joins TRBV6-5 and TRBJ2-1; a possible D gene is TRBD1 (6 bases). The V and J ends lost 6 bases and 3 bases respectively, with 9 bases between them. The CDR3 has 13 residues. Germline assignment: CDR1 MNHEY and CDR2 SVGAGI. The CDR3 loop reads CASRRTDYNEQFF. The CDR3 nucleotides read TGTGCCAGCAGGAGGACAGACTACAATGAGCAGTTCTTC.

The gene calls are TRBV19 and TRBJ2-6; D is undetermined. The V gene's germline CDR1 is LNHDA and CDR2 SQIVND (reference sequence). This CDR3 spans 19 amino acids. Trimming left V 3 bases short and J 0 bases short, with 18 bases between. The CDR3 sequence: CASSIKGVDPLSGANVLTF. The CDR3 DNA reads as TGTGCCAGTAGTATTAAGGGCGTCGACCCTCTCTCTGGGGCCAACGTCCTGACTTTC.

Here the CDR3 reads CASSFLGQGNQPQHF. The CDR3, as DNA: TGTGCCAGCAGCTTCCTTGGGCAGGGGAATCAGCCCCAGCATTTT. This sequence joins TRBV7-9 and TRBJ1-5, with a weak D call TRBD1 (6 bases). Germline V gene lookup returns CDR1 SEHNR and CDR2 FQNEAQ (reference sequence). The CDR3 has 15 residues. V gave up 3 bases and J gave up 4 bases, with 13 bases separating them. The full variable domain, in which reference TRBV7-9 and TRBJ1-5 provide the parts outside the CDR3, is DTGVSQNPRHKITKRGQNVTFRCDPISEHNRLYWYRQTLGQGPEFLTYFQNEAQLEKSRLLSDRFSAERPKGSFSTLEIQRTEQGDSAMYLCASSFLGQGNQPQHFGDGTRLSIL.

At least ten counts were recorded for this clonotype. The rearrangement uses TRBV28 and TRBJ2-1; 14 bases are shared with TRBD2. With 4 bases clipped from V and 4 bases from J, the junction kept 12 bases outside the gene matches. Germline values: CDR1 MDHEN, CDR2 SYDVKM. CDR3 size: 19 residues. Here the CDR3 DNA reads TGTGCCAGCAGTTCATCCGGGACTAGCGGGAGCAGGATTTACAATGAGCAGTTCTTC. Amino acid sequence: CASSSSGTSGSRIYNEQFF.

In this sample, this clonotype turned up many times. The DNA for the CDR3 is TGTGCCAGCAGTTTGCTAGGCAGGAGAGTTTCTGAAGCTTTCTTT. It encodes CASSLLGRRVSEAFF. This chain uses TRBV12-3 or TRBV12-4 with TRBJ1-1; D gene unclear. The CDR3 extends over 15 amino acids. Trimming removed 3 bases at V and 6 bases at J, with 17 bases between.

This clonotype has a count of ten or more. This rearrangement joins TRBV6-2 or TRBV6-3 to TRBJ2-7, with D hard to call. Germline V CDR1 and CDR2: MNHEY, SVGEGT. V was pared by 6 bases and J by 6 bases, with 18 bases between. The CDR3 contains 14 residues. CDR3 coding DNA: TGTGCCAGCAGACAAGATAATACCGACCTCGAGCAGTACTTC. Its translation: CASRQDNTDLEQYF.

In this sample, this clonotype turned up many times. An end of the junction does not agree with germline; a read error may underlie this. The chain has TRBV6-2 or TRBV6-3 and TRBJ1-1; D not resolved. CDR3 length equals 15 residues. Germline V lookup: CDR1 MNHEY, CDR2 SVGEGT. The CDR3, as DNA: TGTGCCAGCAGTGACTCAACGACGGGGAACACTGAAGCTTTCTTT. This translates into CASSDSTTGNTEAFF.

This clonotype appeared many times. V is TRBV12-3 or TRBV12-4 and J is TRBJ2-5, with unresolved D. V was cut by 3 bases and J by 0 bases, with 5 bases left in between. The CDR3 consists of 13 residues. The CDR3 protein is CASSFSYQETQYF. CDR3 sequence (DNA): TGTGCCAGCAGTTTTTCTTACCAAGAGACCCAGTACTTC.

This clonotype is medium-sized (0.01 to 0.1%) by share. The V and J genes are TRBV6-2 or TRBV6-3 and TRBJ2-5, with TRBD2 identical over 8 bases. V dropped 0 bases and J dropped 1; count of bases not matched to a gene: 7. Germline V gene sequence: CDR1 MNHEY, CDR2 SVGEGT. This CDR3 is built from 17 residues. CDR3 coding DNA: TGTGCCAGCAGTTACTCGGTTCAGCGGGGGAGCCAAGAGACCCAGTACTTC. This sequence encodes CASSYSVQRGSQETQYF.

The table lists this clonotype with many counts. This chain connects TRBV15 to TRBJ2-6, with 14 bases aligning to TRBD2. This CDR3 is 19 amino acids long. From germline, CDR1 is LNHNV and CDR2 YYDKDF (reference sequence). Losses at the gene ends were 5 bases for V and 2 bases for J; bases not matched to a gene: 8. CDR3 amino acids: CATSRGKTSGGAGANVLTF. CDR3 in DNA: TGTGCCACCAGCCGAGGGAAGACTAGCGGGGGGGCTGGGGCCAACGTCCTGACTTTC. The complete variable domain, with remaining parts taken from reference TRBV15 and TRBJ2-6, reads DAMVIQNPRYQVTQFGKPVTLSCSQTLNHNVMYWYQQKSSQAPKLLFHYYDKDFNNEADTPDNFQSRRPNTSFCFLDIRSPGLGDTAMYLCATSRGKTSGGAGANVLTFGAGSRLTVL.

The gene calls are TRBV11-2 and TRBJ1-3, with no clear D. Germline loops: CDR1 SGHAT, CDR2 FQNNGV. This CDR3 region has 15 residues. V was pared by 5 bases and J by 0 bases, with 11 bases between. Written as DNA, the CDR3 is TGTGCCAGCAGCACAGTGGCCTTCTCTGGAAACACCATATATTTT. Its protein is CASSTVAFSGNTIYF.

This clonotype has at least ten counts. In DNA, the CDR3 is TGTGCCAGCAGTCCCCTAGGGTCTATCACTGAGCAGTTCTTC. As protein: CASSPLGSITEQFF. V gene TRBV6-2 or TRBV6-3 combines with J gene TRBJ2-1; D unclear. Germline CDR1 reads MNHEY; CDR2 reads SVGEGT. The CDR3 is made up of 14 amino acids. V gave up 5 bases and J gave up 9 bases, with 17 bases separating them.

V and J are TRBV5-1 and TRBJ1-1, with a tentative D call TRBD1 (5 bases). Trimming took off 4 bases at V and 0 bases at J, with 16 bases between the two ends. Germline-derived CDR1 and CDR2 are SGHRS and YFSETQ. The CDR3 spans 16 residues. The chain's CDR3 is CASSPGRAIMNTEAFF. CDR3 bases: TGCGCCAGCAGCCCGGGACGGGCCATCATGAACACTGAAGCTTTCTTT. Complete variable domain (other parts from reference TRBV5-1 and TRBJ1-1): KAGVTQTPRYLIKTRGQQVTLSCSPISGHRSVSWYQQTPGQGLQFLFEYFSETQRNKGNFPGRFSGRQFSNSRSEMNVSTLELGDSALYLCASSPGRAIMNTEAFFGQGTRLTVV.

This clonotype came up many times. The V gene is TRBV4-3, the J gene TRBJ1-1; D is unclear. The CDR3 runs to 13 residues. Trimming left V 4 bases short and J 3 bases short, with 9 bases between. Germline CDR1 reads LGHNA; CDR2 reads YSLEER. In DNA form, the CDR3 reads TGCGCCAGCAGCCCTAGTAGGGACACTGAAGCTTTCTTT. Protein sequence: CASSPSRDTEAFF.

This clonotype was counted ten times or more. The chain recombines TRBV3-1 with TRBJ2-7, with TRBD2 matching over 11 bases. Germline trimming cut 0 bases from V and 4 bases from J; bases unmatched to any gene: 5. The CDR3 totals 16 residues. Per germline, CDR1 LGHDT and CDR2 YNNKEL (reference sequence). CDR3 bases: TGTGCCAGCAGCCAAGACCTAGCGGGAGGAGTTTACGAGCAGTACTTC. Translation: CASSQDLAGGVYEQYF.

In nucleotides, the CDR3 is TGTGCCAGCAGCCCCCCTGACTTGTCCCCCTACGAGCAGTACTTC. Its protein product is CASSPPDLSPYEQYF. This chain uses TRBV12-3 or TRBV12-4 with TRBJ2-7, with unresolved D. The CDR3 spans 15 residues. The germline V and J ends were trimmed by 6 bases and 2 bases, with 17 bases remaining between them.

This clonotype was counted once. The chain has TRBV19 and TRBJ1-5; 7 positions agree with TRBD1. Germline lookup yields CDR1 LNHDA and CDR2 SQIVND (reference sequence). V trimming: 5 bases; J trimming: 3 bases; junction bases outside the gene matches: 7. This CDR3 has 15 amino acids. CDR3 bases: TGTGCCAGTAGTGGCCCCGACAGGGACAATCAGCCCCAGCATTTT. Translated: CASSGPDRDNQPQHF.

This clonotype has at least ten counts. The chain has TRBV6-2 or TRBV6-3 and TRBJ1-3; the D gene is possibly TRBD1 (5 bases). The CDR3 extends over 19 amino acids. Trimming pared 5 bases from V and 0 bases from J, leaving 23 bases between. Germline CDR1 and CDR2: MNHEY and SVGEGT. The CDR3 nucleotides are TGTGCCAGCAGTGTCGACAGCTACTCAAGATTCTTCTCTGGAAACACCATATATTTT. It is translated as CASSVDSYSRFFSGNTIYF.